Given below is one T cell receptor (beta chain) in context. Its antigen is currently unknown. The data were obtained in a study of cytomegalovirus exposure and HLA in healthy donors. A multiplex PCR was run with 60 Vbeta primers and 13 Jbeta primers. Assay used: immunoSEQ multiplex PCR; TCRdb lists only in-frame clones, some missing. The table shows some 130,000 clones, with approximately 78% occurring only once. Healthy bone marrow donors formed the donor group. The CDR3 is made up of 13 amino acids. Germline assignment: CDR1 LGHNA and CDR2 YSLEER. With 0 bases removed from V and 8 bases from J, the gap between germline ends came to 10 bases. Study findings and constraints: One variant, a missense change in DCLRE1C, was linked in a later analysis to TCR beta V- and J-gene trimming. Cytomegalovirus-associated status was assigned to fewer than 200 TCR beta chains.

The clonotype was recovered from a woman aged 45-59 years in good health and CMV-seropositive. Sequencing input: PBMCs. The V call is TRBV4-3, the J call TRBJ1-2; unclear D gene. CDR3 residues: CASSQDLSEGYTF. CDR3 DNA sequence: TGCGCCAGCAGCCAAGATCTCTCGGAGGGCTACACCTTC.